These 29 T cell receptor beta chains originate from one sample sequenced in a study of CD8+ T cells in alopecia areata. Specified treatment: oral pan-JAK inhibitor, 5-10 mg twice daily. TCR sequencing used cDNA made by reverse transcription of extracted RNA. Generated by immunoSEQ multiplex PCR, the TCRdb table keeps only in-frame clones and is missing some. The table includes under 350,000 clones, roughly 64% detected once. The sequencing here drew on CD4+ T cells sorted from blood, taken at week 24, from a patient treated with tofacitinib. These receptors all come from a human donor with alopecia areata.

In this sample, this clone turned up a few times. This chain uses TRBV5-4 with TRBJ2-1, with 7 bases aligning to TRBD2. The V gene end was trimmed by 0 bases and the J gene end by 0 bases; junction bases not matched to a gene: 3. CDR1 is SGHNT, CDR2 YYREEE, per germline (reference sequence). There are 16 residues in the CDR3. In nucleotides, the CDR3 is TGTGCCAGCAGCTTGGACGGCGGGAGCTCCTACAATGAGCAGTTCTTC. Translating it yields CASSLDGGSSYNEQFF. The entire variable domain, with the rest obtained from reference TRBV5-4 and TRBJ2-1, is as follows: ETGVTQSPTHLIKTRGQQVTLRCSSQSGHNTVSWYQQALGQGPQFIFQYYREEENGRGNFPPRFSGLQFPNYSSELNVNALELDDSALYLCASSLDGGSSYNEQFFGPGTRLTVL.

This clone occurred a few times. The CDR3: CASSQDPQGRGTDTQYF. The CDR3 DNA reads TGCGCCAGCAGCCAAGATCCACAGGGGCGCGGCACAGATACGCAGTATTTT. The chain carries TRBV4-3 and TRBJ2-3; 7 positions agree with TRBD1. The V and J ends lost 0 bases and 1 base, in that order; junction bases with no gene match: 7. Germline CDR1 is LGHNA and CDR2 is YSLEER. The length of the CDR3 is 17 residues.

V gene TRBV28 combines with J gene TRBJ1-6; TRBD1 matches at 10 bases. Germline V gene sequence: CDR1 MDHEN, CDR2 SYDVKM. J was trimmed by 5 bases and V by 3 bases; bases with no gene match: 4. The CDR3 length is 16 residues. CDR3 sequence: CASSLGGQGNNSPLHF. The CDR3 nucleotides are TGTGCCAGCAGTTTGGGGGGACAGGGGAATAATTCACCCCTCCACTTT.

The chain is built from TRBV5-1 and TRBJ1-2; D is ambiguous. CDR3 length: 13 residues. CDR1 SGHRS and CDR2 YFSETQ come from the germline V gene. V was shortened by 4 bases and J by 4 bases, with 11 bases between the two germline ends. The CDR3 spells CASSVDIVYGYTF. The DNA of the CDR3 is TGCGCCAGCAGCGTCGACATTGTCTATGGCTACACCTTC.

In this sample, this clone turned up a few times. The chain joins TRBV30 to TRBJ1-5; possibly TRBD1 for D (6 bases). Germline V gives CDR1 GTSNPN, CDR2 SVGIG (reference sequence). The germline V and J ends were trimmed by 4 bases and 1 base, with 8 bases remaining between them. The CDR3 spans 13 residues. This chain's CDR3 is CAWKGGSNQPQHF. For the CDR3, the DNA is TGTGCCTGGAAGGGGGGGAGCAATCAGCCCCAGCATTTT.

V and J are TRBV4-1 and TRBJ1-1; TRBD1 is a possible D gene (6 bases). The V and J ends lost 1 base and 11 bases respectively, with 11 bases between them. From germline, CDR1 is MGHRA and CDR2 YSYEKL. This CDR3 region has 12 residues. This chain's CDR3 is CASSQVQGEAFF. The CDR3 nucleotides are TGCGCCAGCAGCCAAGTACAGGGAGAGGCTTTCTTT.

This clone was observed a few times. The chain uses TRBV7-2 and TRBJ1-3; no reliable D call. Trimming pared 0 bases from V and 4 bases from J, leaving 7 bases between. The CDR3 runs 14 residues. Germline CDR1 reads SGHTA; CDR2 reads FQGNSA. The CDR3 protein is CASSLANGGNTIYF. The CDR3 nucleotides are TGTGCCAGCAGCTTAGCGAACGGGGGAAACACCATATATTTT.

Here the CDR3 reads CAISRAPRAGSSYEQYF. CDR3 nucleotides: TGTGCCATCAGCCGAGCACCACGGGCCGGGAGCTCCTACGAGCAGTACTTC. The chain recombines TRBV10-3 with TRBJ2-7, with a weak D call TRBD2 (6 bases). The germline CDR1 and CDR2 sequences are ENHRY and SYGVKD. V was clipped by 6 bases and J by 0 bases, with 21 bases between them. The CDR3 runs 17 residues.

DNA of the CDR3: TGTGCCAGCAGCTCCCGGGCCCGCTCCTACGAGCAGTACTTC. Protein: CASSSRARSYEQYF. J is TRBJ2-7 and V is TRBV7-2; D unclear. This CDR3 spans 14 amino acids. Germline loops: CDR1 SGHTA, CDR2 FQGNSA. Trimming removed 4 bases at V and 0 bases at J, with 10 bases between.

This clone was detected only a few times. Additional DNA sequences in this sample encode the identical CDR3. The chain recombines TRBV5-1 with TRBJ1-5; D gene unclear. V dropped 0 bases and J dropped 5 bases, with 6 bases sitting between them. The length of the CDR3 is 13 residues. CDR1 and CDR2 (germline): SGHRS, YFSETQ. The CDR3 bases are TGCGCCAGCAGCTTGGATTCCGATCAGCCCCAGCATTTT. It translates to CASSLDSDQPQHF.

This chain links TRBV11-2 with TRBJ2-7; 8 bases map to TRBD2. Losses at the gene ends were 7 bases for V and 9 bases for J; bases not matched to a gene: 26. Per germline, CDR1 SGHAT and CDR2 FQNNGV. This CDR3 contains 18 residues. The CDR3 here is CASILLGVGASGHQGQYF. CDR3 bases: TGTGCCAGCATCCTCCTGGGCGTTGGGGCTAGCGGGCACCAAGGGCAGTACTTC.

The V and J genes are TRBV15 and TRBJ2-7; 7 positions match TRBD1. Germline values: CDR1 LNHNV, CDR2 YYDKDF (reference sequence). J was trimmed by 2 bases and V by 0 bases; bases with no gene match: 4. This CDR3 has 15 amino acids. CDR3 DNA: TGTGCCACCAGCAGAGAAATGACAGGGCCCTACGAGCAGTACTTC. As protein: CATSREMTGPYEQYF.

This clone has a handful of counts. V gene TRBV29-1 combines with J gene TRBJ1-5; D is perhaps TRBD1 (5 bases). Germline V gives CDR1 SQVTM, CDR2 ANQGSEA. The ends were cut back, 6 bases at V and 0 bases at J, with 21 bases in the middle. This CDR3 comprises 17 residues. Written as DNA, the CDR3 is TGCAGCGTGAAGGGCGGTGAGGGGCTTTATAGCAATCAGCCCCAGCATTTT. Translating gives CSVKGGEGLYSNQPQHF.

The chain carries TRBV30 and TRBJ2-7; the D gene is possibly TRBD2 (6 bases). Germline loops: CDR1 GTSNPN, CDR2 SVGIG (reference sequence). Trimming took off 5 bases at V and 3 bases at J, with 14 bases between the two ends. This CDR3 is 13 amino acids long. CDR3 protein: CAWGGGHNYEQYF. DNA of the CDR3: TGTGCCTGGGGTGGAGGGCACAACTACGAGCAGTACTTC.

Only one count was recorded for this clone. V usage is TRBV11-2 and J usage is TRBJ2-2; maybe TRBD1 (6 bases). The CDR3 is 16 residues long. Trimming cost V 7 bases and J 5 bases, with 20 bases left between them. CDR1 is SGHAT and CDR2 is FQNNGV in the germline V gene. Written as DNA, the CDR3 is TGTGCCAGCAACCCACCCGGACAGCCCTGGACCGGGGAGCTGTTTTTT. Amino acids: CASNPPGQPWTGELFF.

Written as DNA, the CDR3 is TGTGCCAGCAGCGTAGGAGCAGCGGACTACGACAATGAGCAGTTCTTC. Protein sequence: CASSVGAADYDNEQFF. The chain combines TRBV9 with TRBJ2-1, with a tentative D call TRBD2 (6 bases). CDR3 length: 16 residues. Trimming took 0 bases from V and 5 from J, leaving 15 bases between them. Germline values: CDR1 SGDLS, CDR2 YYNGEE.

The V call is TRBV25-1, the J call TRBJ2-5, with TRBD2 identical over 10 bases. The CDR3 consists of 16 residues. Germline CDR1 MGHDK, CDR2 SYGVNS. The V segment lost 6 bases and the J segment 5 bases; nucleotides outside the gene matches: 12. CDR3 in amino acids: CASSYSGGPKGETQYF. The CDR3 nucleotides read TGTGCCAGCAGCTATAGCGGGGGGCCTAAGGGTGAGACCCAGTACTTC.

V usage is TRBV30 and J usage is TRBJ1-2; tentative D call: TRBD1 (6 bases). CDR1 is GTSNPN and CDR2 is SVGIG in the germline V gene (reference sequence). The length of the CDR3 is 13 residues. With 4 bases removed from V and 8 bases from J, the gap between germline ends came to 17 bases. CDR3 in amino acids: CAWIVNPRGGYTF. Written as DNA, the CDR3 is TGTGCCTGGATAGTCAACCCCAGGGGAGGCTACACCTTC.

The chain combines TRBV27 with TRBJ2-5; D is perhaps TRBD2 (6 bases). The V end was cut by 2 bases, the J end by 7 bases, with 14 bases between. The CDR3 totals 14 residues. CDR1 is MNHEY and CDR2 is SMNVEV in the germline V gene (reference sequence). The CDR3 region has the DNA TGTGCCAGCAGTTTAGGGGGACTCCCACGGACCCAGTACTTC. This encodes CASSLGGLPRTQYF.

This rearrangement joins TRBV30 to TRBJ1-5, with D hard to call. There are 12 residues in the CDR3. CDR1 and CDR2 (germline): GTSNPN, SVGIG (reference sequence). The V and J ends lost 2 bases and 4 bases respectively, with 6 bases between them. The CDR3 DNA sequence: TGTGCCTGGAGTCCACAGAATCAGCCCCAGCATTTT. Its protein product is CAWSPQNQPQHF. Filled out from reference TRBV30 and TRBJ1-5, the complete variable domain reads SQTIHQWPATLVQPVGSPLSLECTVEGTSNPNLYWYRQAAGRGLQLLFYSVGIGQISSEVPQNLSASRPQDRQFILSSKKLLLSDSGFYLCAWSPQNQPQHFGDGTRLSIL.

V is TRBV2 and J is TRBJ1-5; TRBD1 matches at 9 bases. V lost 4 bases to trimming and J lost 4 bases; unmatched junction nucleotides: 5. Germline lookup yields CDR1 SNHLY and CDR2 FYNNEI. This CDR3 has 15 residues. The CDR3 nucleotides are TGTGCCAGCAGTGGGGACAGGGACCCTAATCAGCCCCAGCATTTT. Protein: CASSGDRDPNQPQHF. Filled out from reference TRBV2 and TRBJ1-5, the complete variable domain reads EPEVTQTPSHQVTQMGQEVILRCVPISNHLYFYWYRQILGQKVEFLVSFYNNEISEKSEIFDDQFSVERPDGSNFTLKIRSTKLEDSAMYFCASSGDRDPNQPQHFGDGTRLSIL.

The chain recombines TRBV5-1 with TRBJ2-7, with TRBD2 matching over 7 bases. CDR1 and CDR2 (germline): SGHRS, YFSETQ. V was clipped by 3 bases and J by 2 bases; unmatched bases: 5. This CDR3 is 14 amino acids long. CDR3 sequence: CASSSLSGAYEQYF. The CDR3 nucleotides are TGCGCCAGCAGCTCTTTGAGCGGGGCCTACGAGCAGTACTTC.

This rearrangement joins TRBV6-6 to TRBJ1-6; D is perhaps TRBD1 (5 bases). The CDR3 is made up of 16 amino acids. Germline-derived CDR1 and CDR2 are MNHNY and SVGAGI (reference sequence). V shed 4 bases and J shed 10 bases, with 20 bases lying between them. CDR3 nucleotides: TGTGCCAGCAGTTGCATGTCGGGGGACGCAAGATCACCCCTCCACTTT. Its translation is CASSCMSGDARSPLHF.

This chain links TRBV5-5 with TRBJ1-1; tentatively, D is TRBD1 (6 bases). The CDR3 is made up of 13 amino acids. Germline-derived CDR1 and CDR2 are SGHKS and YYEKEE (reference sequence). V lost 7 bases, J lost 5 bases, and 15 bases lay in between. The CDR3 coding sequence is TGTGCCAGCCTAAGGGGGGGCACTACTGAAGCTTTCTTT. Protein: CASLRGGTTEAFF.

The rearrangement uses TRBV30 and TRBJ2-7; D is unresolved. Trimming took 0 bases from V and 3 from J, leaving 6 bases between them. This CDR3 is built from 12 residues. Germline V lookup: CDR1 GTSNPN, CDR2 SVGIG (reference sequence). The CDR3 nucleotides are TGTGCCTGGAGTGTACTCTTCTACGAGCAGTACTTC. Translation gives CAWSVLFYEQYF.

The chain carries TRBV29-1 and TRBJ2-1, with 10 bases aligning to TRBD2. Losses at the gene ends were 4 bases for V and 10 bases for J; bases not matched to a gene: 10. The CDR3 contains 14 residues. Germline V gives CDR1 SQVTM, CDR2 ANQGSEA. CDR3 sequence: CSVGASGGQGEQFF. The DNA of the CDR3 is TGCAGCGTTGGGGCTAGCGGGGGCCAGGGAGAGCAGTTCTTC.

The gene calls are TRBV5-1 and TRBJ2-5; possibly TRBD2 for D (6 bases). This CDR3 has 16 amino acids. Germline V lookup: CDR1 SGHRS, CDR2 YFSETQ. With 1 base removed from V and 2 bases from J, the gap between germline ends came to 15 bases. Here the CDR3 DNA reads TGCGCCAGCAGCTTGCTAGGGAGGCAAGGGCAAGAGACCCAGTACTTC. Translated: CASSLLGRQGQETQYF.

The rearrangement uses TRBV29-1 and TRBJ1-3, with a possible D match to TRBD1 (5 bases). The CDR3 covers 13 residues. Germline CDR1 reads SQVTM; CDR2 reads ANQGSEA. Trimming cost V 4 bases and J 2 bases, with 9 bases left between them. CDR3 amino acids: CSVAGRAGNTIYF. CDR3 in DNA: TGCAGCGTTGCGGGGCGAGCTGGAAACACCATATATTTT. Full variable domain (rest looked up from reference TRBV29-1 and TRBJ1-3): SAVISQKPSRDICQRGTSLTIQCQVDSQVTMMFWYRQQPGQSLTLIATANQGSEATYESGFVIDKFPISRPNLTFSTLTVSNMSPEDSSIYLCSVAGRAGNTIYFGEGSWLTVV.

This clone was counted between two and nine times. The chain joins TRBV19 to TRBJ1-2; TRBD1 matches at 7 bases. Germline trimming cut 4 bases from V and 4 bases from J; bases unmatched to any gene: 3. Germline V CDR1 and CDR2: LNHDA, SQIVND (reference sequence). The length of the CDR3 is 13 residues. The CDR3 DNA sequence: TGTGCCAGTAGTACGGACAGGCCCTATGGCTACACCTTC. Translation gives CASSTDRPYGYTF.